These 2 T cell receptor beta chains came from one sample sequenced in a study of T cell responses to AZD1222 COVID-19 vaccine. Data came from immunoSEQ multiplex PCR; TCRdb stores just in-frame clones and leaves some out. Of 100,000 to 150,000 clones in the sample, 88% are singletons; the top ten hold 7.6%. This material consisted of peripheral blood, taken on day 0 of AZD1222 vaccination. These receptors all come from an adult in good health.

The chain carries TRBV9 and TRBJ2-7; D is undetermined. The CDR3 runs 12 residues. Germline-derived CDR1 and CDR2 are SGDLS and YYNGEE. Trimming left V 0 bases short and J 10 bases short, with 11 bases between. CDR3 sequence: CASSVGISHQYF. In nucleotides, the CDR3 is TGTGCCAGCAGCGTAGGTATTAGTCATCAGTACTTC.

V usage is TRBV29-1 and J usage is TRBJ2-7; D remains ambiguous. CDR3 size: 11 residues. The V and J ends lost 7 bases and 0 bases respectively, with 7 bases between them. Per the germline V gene, CDR1 is SQVTM and CDR2 is ANQGSEA. For the CDR3, the DNA is TGCAGCGGGCAGAGCTCCTACGAGCAGTACTTC. It is translated as CSGQSSYEQYF.